The T cell receptor (beta chain) described here comes from a study of tumor-infiltrating lymphocytes in localized non-small cell lung cancer. This clone was recorded once. Clones were sequenced by immunoSEQ multiplex PCR, and TCRdb holds only the in-frame ones, with some missing. The sample holds about 4,000 clones; around 62% are singletons and the top ten take roughly a quarter. The specimen was uninvolved lung tissue not adjacent to the tumor. The sequence derives from a human donor with non-small cell lung cancer.

The CDR3 coding sequence is TGTGCCAGCAGTCGTGATGGGATTAACTATGGCTACACCTTC. Translated: CASSRDGINYGYTF. The rearrangement uses TRBV27 and TRBJ1-2; D is unresolved. This CDR3 is built from 14 residues. Per the germline V gene, CDR1 is MNHEY and CDR2 is SMNVEV (reference sequence). V shed 5 bases and J shed 1 base, with 11 bases lying between them.